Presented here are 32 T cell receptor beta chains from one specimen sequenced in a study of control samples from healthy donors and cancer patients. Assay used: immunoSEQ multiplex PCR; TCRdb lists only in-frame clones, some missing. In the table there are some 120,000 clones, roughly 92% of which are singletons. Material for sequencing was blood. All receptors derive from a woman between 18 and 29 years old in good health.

The CDR3 sequence is CASSLGRKKLFF. The DNA of the CDR3 is TGTGCCAGCAGTTTGGGCAGGAAAAAACTGTTTTTT. The chain combines TRBV28 with TRBJ1-4; D gene unclear. The germline V and J ends were trimmed by 3 bases and 9 bases, with 8 bases remaining between them. The CDR3 is 12 residues long. Germline lookup yields CDR1 MDHEN and CDR2 SYDVKM. Full variable domain (remainder filled in from reference TRBV28 and TRBJ1-4): DVKVTQSSRYLVKRTGEKVFLECVQDMDHENMFWYRQDPGLGLRLIYFSYDVKMKEKGDIPEGYSVSREKKERFSLILESASTNQTSMYLCASSLGRKKLFFGSGTQLSVL.

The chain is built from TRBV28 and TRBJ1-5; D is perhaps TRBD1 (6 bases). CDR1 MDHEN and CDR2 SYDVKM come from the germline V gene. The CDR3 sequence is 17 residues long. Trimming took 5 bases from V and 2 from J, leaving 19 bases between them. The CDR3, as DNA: TGTGCCAGCAGTCCATGGGACATTACACGGGGCAATCAGCCCCAGCATTTT. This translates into CASSPWDITRGNQPQHF.

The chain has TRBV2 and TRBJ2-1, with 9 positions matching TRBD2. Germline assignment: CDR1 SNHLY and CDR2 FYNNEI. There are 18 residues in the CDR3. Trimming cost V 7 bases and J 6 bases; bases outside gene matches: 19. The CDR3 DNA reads TGTGCCAGCACCCTAAGGTTACGCCTAGCGGGAAGGGCCAATGAGCAGTTCTTC. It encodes CASTLRLRLAGRANEQFF.

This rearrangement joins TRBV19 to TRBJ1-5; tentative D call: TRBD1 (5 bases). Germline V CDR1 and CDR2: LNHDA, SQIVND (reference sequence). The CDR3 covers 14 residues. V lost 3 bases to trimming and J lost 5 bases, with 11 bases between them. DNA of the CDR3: TGTGCCAGTAGTATTGGGGGTCTCCATCAGCCCCAGCATTTT. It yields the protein CASSIGGLHQPQHF. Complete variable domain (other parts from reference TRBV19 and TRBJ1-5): DGGITQSPKYLFRKEGQNVTLSCEQNLNHDAMYWYRQDPGQGLRLIYYSQIVNDFQKGDIAEGYSVSREKKESFPLTVTSAQKNPTAFYLCASSIGGLHQPQHFGDGTRLSIL.

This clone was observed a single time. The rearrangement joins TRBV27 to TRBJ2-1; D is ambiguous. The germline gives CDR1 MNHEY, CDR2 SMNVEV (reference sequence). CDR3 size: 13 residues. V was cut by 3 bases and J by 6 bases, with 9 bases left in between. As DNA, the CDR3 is TGTGCCAGCAGTTTGTTGGCGTTCAATGAGCAGTTCTTC. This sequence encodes CASSLLAFNEQFF.

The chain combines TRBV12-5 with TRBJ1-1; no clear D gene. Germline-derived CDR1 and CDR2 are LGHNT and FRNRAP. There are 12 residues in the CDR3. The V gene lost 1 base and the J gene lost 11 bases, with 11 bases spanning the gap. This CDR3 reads CASGLGGIEAFF. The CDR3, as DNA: TGTGCTAGTGGTTTGGGAGGGATAGAGGCTTTCTTT.

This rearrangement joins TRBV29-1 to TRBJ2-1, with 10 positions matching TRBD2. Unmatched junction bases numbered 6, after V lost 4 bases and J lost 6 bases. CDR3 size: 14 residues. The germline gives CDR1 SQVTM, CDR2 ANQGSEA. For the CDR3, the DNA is TGCAGCGTTGCTGAGAGCGGGAGGGCCAATGAGCAGTTCTTC. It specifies CSVAESGRANEQFF.

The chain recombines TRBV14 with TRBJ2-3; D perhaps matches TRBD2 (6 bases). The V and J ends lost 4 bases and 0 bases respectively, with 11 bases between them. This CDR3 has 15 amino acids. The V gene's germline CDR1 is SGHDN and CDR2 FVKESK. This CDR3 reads CASSRDSTSTDTQYF. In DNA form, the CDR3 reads TGTGCCAGCAGCCGGGACTCCACTAGCACAGATACGCAGTATTTT. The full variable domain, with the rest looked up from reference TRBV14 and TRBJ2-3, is EAGVTQFPSHSVIEKGQTVTLRCDPISGHDNLYWYRRVMGKEIKFLLHFVKESKQDESGMPNNRFLAERTGGTYSTLKVQPAELEDSGVYFCASSRDSTSTDTQYFGPGTRLTVL.

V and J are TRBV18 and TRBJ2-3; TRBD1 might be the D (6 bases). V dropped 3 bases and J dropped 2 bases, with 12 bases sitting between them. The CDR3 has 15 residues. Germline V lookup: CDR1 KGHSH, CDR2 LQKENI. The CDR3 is CASSPAGTNTDTQYF. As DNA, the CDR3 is TGTGCCAGCTCACCCGCCGGGACAAACACAGATACGCAGTATTTT.

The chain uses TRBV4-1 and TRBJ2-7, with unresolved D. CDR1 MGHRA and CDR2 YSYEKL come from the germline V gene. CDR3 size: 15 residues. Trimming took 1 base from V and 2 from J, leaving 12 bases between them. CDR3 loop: CASSQAVASTYEQYF. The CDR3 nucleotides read TGCGCCAGCAGCCAAGCGGTTGCTAGTACCTACGAGCAGTACTTC.

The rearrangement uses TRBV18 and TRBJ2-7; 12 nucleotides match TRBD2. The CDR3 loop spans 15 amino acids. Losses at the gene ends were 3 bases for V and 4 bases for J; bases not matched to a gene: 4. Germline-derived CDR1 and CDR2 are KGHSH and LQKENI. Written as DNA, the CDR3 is TGTGCCAGCTCACCGACTAGCGGGAGAGAGTACGAGCAGTACTTC. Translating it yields CASSPTSGREYEQYF.

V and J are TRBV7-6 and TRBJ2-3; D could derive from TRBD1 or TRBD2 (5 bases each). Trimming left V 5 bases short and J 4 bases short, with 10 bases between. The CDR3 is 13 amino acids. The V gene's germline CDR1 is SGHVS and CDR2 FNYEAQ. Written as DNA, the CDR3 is TGTGCCAGCAGCGATCAGGGAGCAGATACGCAGTATTTT. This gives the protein CASSDQGADTQYF. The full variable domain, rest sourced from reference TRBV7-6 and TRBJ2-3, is GAGVSQSPRYKVTKRGQDVALRCDPISGHVSLYWYRQALGQGPEFLTYFNYEAQQDKSGLPNDRFSAERPEGSISTLTIQRTEQRDSAMYRCASSDQGADTQYFGPGTRLTVL.

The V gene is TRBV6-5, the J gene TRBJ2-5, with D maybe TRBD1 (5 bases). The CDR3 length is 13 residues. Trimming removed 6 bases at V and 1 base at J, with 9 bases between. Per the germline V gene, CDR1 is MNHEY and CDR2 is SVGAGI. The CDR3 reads CASSRVSQETQYF. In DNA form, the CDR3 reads TGTGCCAGCAGCAGGGTATCCCAAGAGACCCAGTACTTC.

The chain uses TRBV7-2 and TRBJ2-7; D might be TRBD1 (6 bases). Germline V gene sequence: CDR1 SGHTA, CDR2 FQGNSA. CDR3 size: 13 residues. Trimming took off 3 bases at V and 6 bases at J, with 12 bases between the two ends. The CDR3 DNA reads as TGTGCCAGCAGCTTGATAGGGGGTGGCGAGCAGTACTTC. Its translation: CASSLIGGGEQYF.

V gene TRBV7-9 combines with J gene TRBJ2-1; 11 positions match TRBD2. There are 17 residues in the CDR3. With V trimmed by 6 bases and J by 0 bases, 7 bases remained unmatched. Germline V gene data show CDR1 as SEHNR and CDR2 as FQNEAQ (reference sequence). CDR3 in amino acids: CASRGTSGISSYNEQFF. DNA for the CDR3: TGTGCCAGCAGAGGGACTAGCGGAATCAGCTCCTACAATGAGCAGTTCTTC. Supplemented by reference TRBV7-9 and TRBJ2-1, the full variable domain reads DTGVSQNPRHKITKRGQNVTFRCDPISEHNRLYWYRQTLGQGPEFLTYFQNEAQLEKSRLLSDRFSAERPKGSFSTLEIQRTEQGDSAMYLCASRGTSGISSYNEQFFGPGTRLTVL.

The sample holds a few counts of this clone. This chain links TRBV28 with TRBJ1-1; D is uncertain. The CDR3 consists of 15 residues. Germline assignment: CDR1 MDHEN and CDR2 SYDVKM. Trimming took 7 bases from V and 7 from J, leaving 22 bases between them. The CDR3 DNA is TGTGCCAGCACTGGCCCTATTACTACGGGAAGTGAAGCTTTCTTT. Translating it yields CASTGPITTGSEAFF.

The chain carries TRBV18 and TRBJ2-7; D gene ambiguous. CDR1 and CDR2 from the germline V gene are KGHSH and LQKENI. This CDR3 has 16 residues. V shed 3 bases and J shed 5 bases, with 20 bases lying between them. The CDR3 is CASSPQNNIRQDEQYF. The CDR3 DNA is TGTGCCAGCTCACCTCAAAATAACATTAGGCAGGACGAGCAGTACTTC.

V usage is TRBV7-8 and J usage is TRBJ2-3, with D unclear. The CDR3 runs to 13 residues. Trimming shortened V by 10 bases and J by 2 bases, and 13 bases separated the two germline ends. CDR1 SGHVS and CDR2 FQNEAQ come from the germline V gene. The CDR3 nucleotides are TGTGCCACCCAGGCGTTGGTCACAGATACGCAGTATTTT. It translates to CATQALVTDTQYF.

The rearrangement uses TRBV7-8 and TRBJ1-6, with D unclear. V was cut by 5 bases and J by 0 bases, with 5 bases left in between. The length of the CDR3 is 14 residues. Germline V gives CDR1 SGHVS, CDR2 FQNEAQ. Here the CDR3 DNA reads TGTGCCAGCAGCCTCACCTCCTATAATTCACCCCTCCACTTT. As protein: CASSLTSYNSPLHF.

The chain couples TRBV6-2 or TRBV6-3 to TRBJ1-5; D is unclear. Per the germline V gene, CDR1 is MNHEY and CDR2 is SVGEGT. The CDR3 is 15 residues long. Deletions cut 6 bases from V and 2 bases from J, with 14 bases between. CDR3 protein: CASSPRIRGNQPQHF. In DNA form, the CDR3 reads TGTGCCAGCAGCCCGAGGATCCGCGGCAATCAGCCCCAGCATTTT.

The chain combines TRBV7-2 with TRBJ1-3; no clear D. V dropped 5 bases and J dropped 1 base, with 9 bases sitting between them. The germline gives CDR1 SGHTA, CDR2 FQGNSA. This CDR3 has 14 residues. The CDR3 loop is CASSLGPSGNTIYF. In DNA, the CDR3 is TGTGCCAGCAGCCTCGGACCTTCTGGAAACACCATATATTTT.

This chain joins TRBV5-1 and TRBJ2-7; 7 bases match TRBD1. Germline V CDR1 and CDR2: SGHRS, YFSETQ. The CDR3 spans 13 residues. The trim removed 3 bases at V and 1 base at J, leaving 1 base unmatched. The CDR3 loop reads CASSWDSSYEQYF. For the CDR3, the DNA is TGCGCCAGCAGCTGGGACAGTTCCTACGAGCAGTACTTC.

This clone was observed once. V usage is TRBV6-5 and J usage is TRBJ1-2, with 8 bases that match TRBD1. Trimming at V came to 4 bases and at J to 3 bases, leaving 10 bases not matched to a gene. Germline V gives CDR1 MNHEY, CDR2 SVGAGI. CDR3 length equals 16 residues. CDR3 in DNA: TGTGCCAGCAGTTCTAGTAACAGGGGGTCTTACTATGGCTACACCTTC. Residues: CASSSSNRGSYYGYTF.

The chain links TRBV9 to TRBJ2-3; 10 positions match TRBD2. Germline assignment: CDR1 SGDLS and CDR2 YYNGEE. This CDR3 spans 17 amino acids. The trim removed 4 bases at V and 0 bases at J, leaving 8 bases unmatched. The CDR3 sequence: CASSPQAGGGSTDTQYF. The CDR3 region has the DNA TGTGCCAGCAGCCCCCAAGCGGGAGGGGGGAGCACAGATACGCAGTATTTT.

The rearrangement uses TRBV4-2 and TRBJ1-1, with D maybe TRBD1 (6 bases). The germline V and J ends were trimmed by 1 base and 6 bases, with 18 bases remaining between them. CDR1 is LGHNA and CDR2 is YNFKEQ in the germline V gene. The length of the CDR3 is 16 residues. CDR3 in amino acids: CASSQGPPQGEAEAFF. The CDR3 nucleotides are TGTGCCAGCAGCCAAGGTCCCCCACAGGGAGAGGCTGAAGCTTTCTTT.

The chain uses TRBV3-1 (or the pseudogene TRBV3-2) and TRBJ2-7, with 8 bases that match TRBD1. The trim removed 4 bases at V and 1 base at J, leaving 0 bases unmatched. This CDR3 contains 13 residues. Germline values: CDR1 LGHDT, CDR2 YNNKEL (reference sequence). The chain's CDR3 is CASSRQGSYEQYF. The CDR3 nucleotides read TGTGCCAGCAGCCGACAGGGGTCCTACGAGCAGTACTTC.

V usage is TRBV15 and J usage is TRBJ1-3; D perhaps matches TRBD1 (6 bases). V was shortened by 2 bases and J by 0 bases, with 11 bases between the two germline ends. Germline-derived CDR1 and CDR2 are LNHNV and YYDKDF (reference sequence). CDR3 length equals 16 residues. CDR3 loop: CATSRQQGFSGNTIYF. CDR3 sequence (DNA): TGTGCCACCAGCAGACAACAGGGTTTCTCTGGAAACACCATATATTTT.

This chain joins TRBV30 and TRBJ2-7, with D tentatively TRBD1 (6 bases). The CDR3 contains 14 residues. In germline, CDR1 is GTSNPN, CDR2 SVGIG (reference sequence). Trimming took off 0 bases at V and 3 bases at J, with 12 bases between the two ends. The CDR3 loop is CAWSVGDTIYEQYF. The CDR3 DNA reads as TGTGCCTGGAGTGTTGGGGACACGATCTACGAGCAGTACTTC.

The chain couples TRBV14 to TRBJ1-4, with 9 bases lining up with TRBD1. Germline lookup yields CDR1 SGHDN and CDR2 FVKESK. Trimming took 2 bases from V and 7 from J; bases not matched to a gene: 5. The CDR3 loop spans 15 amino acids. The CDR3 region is CASSQRGTGSEKLFF. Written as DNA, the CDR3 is TGTGCCAGCAGCCAACGAGGGACAGGGTCTGAAAAACTGTTTTTT.

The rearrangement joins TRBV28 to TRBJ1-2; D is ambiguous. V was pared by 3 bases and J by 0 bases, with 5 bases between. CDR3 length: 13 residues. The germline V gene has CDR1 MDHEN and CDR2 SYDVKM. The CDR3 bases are TGTGCCAGCAGTTTGGCTGCTAACTATGGCTACACCTTC. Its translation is CASSLAANYGYTF.

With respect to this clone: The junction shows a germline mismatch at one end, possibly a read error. This chain's CDR3 is CATSRNSRGRTDTRYF. CDR3 nucleotide sequence: TGTGCCACCAGCAGAAACTCCCGGGGGCGCACAGATACGCGGTATTTT. The chain employs TRBV15 and TRBJ2-3; perhaps D is TRBD1 or TRBD2 (6 bases each). The CDR3 totals 16 residues. Germline CDR1 is LNHNV and CDR2 is YYDKDF (reference sequence). The full variable domain, rest sourced from reference TRBV15 and TRBJ2-3, is DAMVIQNPRYQVTQFGKPVTLSCSQTLNHNVMYWYQQKSSQAPKLLFHYYDKDFNNEADTPDNFQSRRPNTSFCFLDIRSPGLGDTAMYLCATSRNSRGRTDTRYFGPGTRLTVL.

For the CDR3, the DNA is TGTGCCATCAGAGCTCCGGGACTGTACAATGAGCAGTTCTTC. Residues: CAIRAPGLYNEQFF. The rearrangement joins TRBV10-3 to TRBJ2-1, with D perhaps TRBD2 (6 bases). This CDR3 has 14 amino acids. Germline CDR1 is ENHRY and CDR2 is SYGVKD. Between the trimmed V and J ends, which lost 6 bases and 4 bases, there was a span of 13 bases.